This T cell receptor (beta chain) was retrieved from a study of shared clonotypes between healthy human individuals. Overall study context: With ages of 18 to 49, the donors were a couple of women and three men.

This clone was observed a single time. Its cognate antigen is unknown. Germline V gene lookup returns CDR1 MRHNA and CDR2 SNTAGT. The CDR3 runs 14 residues. Study observations and caveats: Non-shared clonotypes had lower generation probabilities than those shared by all four donors. The naive CD4 repertoires of several donors were compared, and roughly 5% of clonotypes were shared. Researchers found naive subsets generally carried larger estimated richness than memory subsets.

Sequenced by immunoSEQ multiplex PCR; TCRdb stores in-frame clones only, minus some. This sample carries around 510,000 clones, approximately 94% of them seen once, and the ten largest clones take about 0.064%. The receptor comes from a woman in her thirties in good health. V is TRBV6-4 and J is TRBJ2-5; 10 nucleotides agree with TRBD1. The J call may be incorrect, as the DNA end agrees better with TRBJ2-7. Sequenced sample: naive CD4+ T cells sorted from blood. The sample's subset: CD45RA+ positively selected. In DNA form, the CDR3 reads TGTGCCAGCAGTGGGGACAGGGGATCCTACGAGCAGTACTTC. It yields the protein CASSGDRGSYEQYF.